Listed below are T cell receptor beta chains from one sample, sequenced in a study of blood T cell repertoires in COVID-19. Sequencing was performed with immunoSEQ multiplex PCR; in TCRdb, only in-frame clones are kept and a portion is missing. Here the sample spans about 330,000 clones, about 83% being singletons. Material: peripheral blood. Receptor source: a woman aged 45-59 years with acute or convalescent COVID-19. The CDR3 runs from the conserved cysteine through the conserved F or W. The D gene is left open where the match is weak. A row's size may be missing; if present it is once, few, many or a size class.

>once|TRBJ2-2|TRBV7-2|NA
TGTGCCAGCAGCTTAGCCGGACCCGGGGACACCGGGGAGCTGTTTTTT
CASSLAGPGDTGELFF
>NA|TRBJ2-4|TRBV19|TRBD1
TGTGCCAGTGGGATACCGGGACAGGGAGGGCCTCTAGCCAAAAACATTCAGTACTTC
CASGIPGQGGPLAKNIQYF
>NA|TRBJ2-2|TRBV7-2|NA
TGTGCCAGCAGCTTAGTTAGTCCCGGGGAGCTGTTTTTT
CASSLVSPGELFF
>NA|TRBJ1-1|TRBV3-1/TRBV3-2|NA
TGTGCCAGCAGCCAGCAGGGGTCGGTCACTGAAGCTTTCTTT
CASSQQGSVTEAFF
>NA|TRBJ2-3|TRBV7-9|TRBD2
TGTGCCAGCAGCCCCGCAGCGGGAGGGCCAGATACGCAGTATTTT
CASSPAAGGPDTQYF
>NA|TRBJ1-2|TRBV18|NA
TGTGCCAGCTCACCACGCTCCCAGGACTATGGCTACACCTTC
CASSPRSQDYGYTF
>NA|TRBJ1-2|TRBV5-1|NA
TGCGCCAGCAGCGCCCGACCGGGGGAATATGGCTACACCTTC
CASSARPGEYGYTF
>NA|TRBJ1-1|TRBV6-5|NA
TGTGCCAGCAGCCGACTGGGGGGGCGGTCTGAAGCTTTCTTT
CASSRLGGRSEAFF
>NA|TRBJ2-1|TRBV30|NA
TGTGCCTGGGAGACGGGGGTCATAAATGAGCAGTTCTTC
CAWETGVINEQFF
>once|TRBJ1-5|TRBV2|TRBD1
TGTGCCAGCAGGGGGACAGGGTCGAATCAGCCCCAGCATTTT
CASRGTGSNQPQHF
>NA|TRBJ2-3|TRBV5-4|NA
TGTGCCAGCAGCGCCTTCGGGTATAGCACAGATACGCAGTATTTT
CASSAFGYSTDTQYF
>NA|TRBJ2-2|TRBV6-6|TRBD1
TGTGCCAGCAGCCCCCGACAGGGATACACCGGGGAGCTGTTTTTT
CASSPRQGYTGELFF
>once|TRBJ1-2|TRBV5-1|NA
TGCGCCAGCAGCTTGGGACAGACTTATGGCTACACCTTC
CASSLGQTYGYTF
>NA|TRBJ1-1|TRBV6-5|TRBD1
TGTGCCAGCAGTAAGGGACAGGGGGCTCGGGCTTTCTTT
CASSKGQGARAFF
>NA|TRBJ2-3|TRBV5-1|TRBD2
TGCGCCAGCAGTCTCACTAGCGGGCTGGATACGCAGTATTTT
CASSLTSGLDTQYF
>few|TRBJ2-1|TRBV7-3|TRBD2
TGTGCCAGCAGCTTACTAGCGGGAAACAATGAGCAGTTCTTC
CASSLLAGNNEQFF
>NA|TRBJ2-2|TRBV19|TRBD2
TGTGCCAGTAGTCGGACTAGCGGGAGGGCCTCGGGCACCGGGGAGCTGTTTTTT
CASSRTSGRASGTGELFF
>NA|TRBJ1-1|TRBV28|NA
TGTGCCAGCAGTTTGAGCAGGGACACTGAAGCTTTCTTT
CASSLSRDTEAFF
>NA|TRBJ1-6|TRBV27|TRBD1
TGTGCCAGCAGTTTCTACCCCAATACGCCGACAGGGAATAATTCACCCCTCCACTTT
CASSFYPNTPTGNNSPLHF
>few|TRBJ2-7|TRBV2|TRBD2
TGTGCCAGCAGTTGGACTAGCGGAACCTACGAGCAGTACTTC
CASSWTSGTYEQYF
>NA|TRBJ2-7|TRBV3-1/TRBV3-2|NA
TGTGCCAGCAGCCAGACTTGGCACGAGCAGTACTTC
CASSQTWHEQYF
>NA|TRBJ1-4|TRBV28|TRBD1
TGTGCCAGCAGTTTAGGGGGGCAGGGGACAGCAACTAATGAAAAACTGTTTTTT
CASSLGGQGTATNEKLFF
>NA|TRBJ1-6|TRBV7-9|NA
TGTGCCAGCAGCAGACAACAGCCGGATTCACCCCTCCACTTT
CASSRQQPDSPLHF
>NA|TRBJ2-1|TRBV27|TRBD2
TGTGCCAGCGCTCAGCGGGAGGGTCGGAATGAGCAGTTCTTC
CASAQREGRNEQFF
>NA|TRBJ2-7|TRBV19|TRBD1
TGTGCCAGTAGTATAGCGGGACAGGGACCCTACGAGCAGTACTTC
CASSIAGQGPYEQYF
>once|TRBJ1-5|TRBV7-2|NA
TGTGCCAGCAGCTACTCGGACAGCCGCTTTAGCAATCAGCCCCAGCATTTT
CASSYSDSRFSNQPQHF
>NA|TRBJ1-2|TRBV18|NA
TGTGCCAGCTCACCTCAGGGGTCCAGCGACGGCTACACCTTC
CASSPQGSSDGYTF
>NA|TRBJ2-1|TRBV18|TRBD1
TGTGCCAGCGGGACAGGGGTTCGGGATGAGCAGTTCTTC
CASGTGVRDEQFF
>NA|TRBJ1-2|TRBV18|NA
TGTGCCAGCTCACCGGGGAGTACTGGCTACACCTTC
CASSPGSTGYTF
>once|TRBJ2-1|TRBV7-3|NA
TGTGCCAGCAGCTTACGTGGACTGAACAACAATGAGCAGTTCTTC
CASSLRGLNNNEQFF
>NA|TRBJ1-2|TRBV5-1|TRBD1
TGCGCCAGCAGCATTGGACAGGGGAGCTATGGCTACACCTTC
CASSIGQGSYGYTF
>few|TRBJ1-6|TRBV14|TRBD1
TGTGCCAGCAGCCAAGGACAGGGAGTGGGCTCACCCCTCCACTTT
CASSQGQGVGSPLHF
>NA|TRBJ2-1|TRBV18|NA
TGTGCCAGCTCACGCTCCTGGGAGTTGAATGAGCAGTTCTTC
CASSRSWELNEQFF